This TCR beta chain was found in a study of cytomegalovirus exposure and HLA in healthy donors. Study at large: The roughly 660 first-cohort repertoires shared a platform with the approximately 120 validation repertoires, as reported in a later analysis.

General study points: High specificity and sensitivity for cytomegalovirus status were reported for the classifier. In vitro experiments confirmed that three CMV-associated chains were specific for CMV antigens. Researchers counted over 150 TCR beta chains as cytomegalovirus-associated.

This table comes from immunoSEQ multiplex PCR, and its TCRdb copy is limited to in-frame clones, with some not included. Among around 160,000 clones listed, 91% were seen once. The CDR3 is made up of 15 amino acids. The trim removed 4 bases at V and 1 base at J, leaving 0 bases unmatched. Germline loops: CDR1 ENHRY, CDR2 SYGVKD. In regard to this clone: As yet, its antigen is unknown.

This receptor was identified in a woman between 18 and 29 years old in good health and CMV-seropositive. The V and J genes are TRBV10-3 and TRBJ2-2; 10 bases match TRBD2. Sequencing was done on a sample of PBMCs. The CDR3 sequence is CAISGTSGNTGELFF. The DNA for the CDR3 is TGTGCCATCAGTGGGACTAGCGGGAACACCGGGGAGCTGTTTTTT.